The next 29 T cell receptor beta chains were all read from a single sample in a study of T cell repertoires in cytomegalovirus infection. Their antigens remain unidentified. TCRdb re-called the reads with MiXCR, one entry per CDR3 protein. The sample records 750,000 to 950,000 distinct CDR3 sequences, roughly 29% being singletons. This specimen consisted of cultured CD8+ T cells from PBMCs, obtained from culture after CMV antigen stimulation. All receptors derive from a human donor in good health (CMV status not recorded). Some clones in this sample may be carry-over from other donors' samples.

This clonotype appeared a few times. The chain combines TRBV10-3 with TRBJ1-2; D ambiguous. Germline assignment: CDR1 ENHRY and CDR2 SYGVKD. The V gene lost 2 bases and the J gene lost 5 bases, with 15 bases spanning the gap. This CDR3 has 15 residues. The chain's CDR3 is CAISEHILRIYGYTF. Written as DNA, the CDR3 is TGTGCCATCAGTGAGCACATCCTCAGAATATATGGCTACACCTTC.

This clonotype was seen only a few times. The chain couples TRBV4-3 to TRBJ2-3, with 9 nucleotides matching TRBD2. The CDR3 covers 15 residues. CDR1 and CDR2 from the germline V gene are LGHNA and YSLEER. The V gene end was trimmed by 0 bases and the J gene end by 6 bases; junction bases not matched to a gene: 4. CDR3 loop: CASSQDSLAGDTQYF. Written as DNA, the CDR3 is TGCGCCAGCAGCCAAGATTCTCTAGCGGGGGATACGCAGTATTTT.

This clonotype was seen only a few times. The DNA for the CDR3 is TGCAGTGCTAGAATCTTGGGGGGGATGGAGCTGTTTTTT. Residues: CSARILGGMELFF. The chain joins TRBV20-1 to TRBJ2-2; 7 nucleotides agree with TRBD2. Unmatched junction bases numbered 7, after V lost 2 bases and J lost 10 bases. Germline V gives CDR1 DFQATT, CDR2 SNEGSKA (reference sequence). This CDR3 region has 13 residues.

The J gene is TRBJ2-3, the V gene TRBV19; D uncertain. CDR3 size: 19 residues. The germline CDR1 and CDR2 sequences are LNHDA and SQIVND (reference sequence). The V end lost 5 bases, the J end lost 0 bases, and 24 bases lay between the germline ends. This chain's CDR3 is CASSGVGGEVWSSTDTQYF. The CDR3 DNA follows: TGTGCCAGTAGTGGTGTGGGTGGCGAAGTCTGGTCTAGCACAGATACGCAGTATTTT.

This clonotype has only a few counts. The V call is TRBV2, the J call TRBJ2-7, with TRBD1 matching over 8 bases. With 8 bases clipped from V and 9 bases from J, the junction kept 6 bases outside the gene matches. Germline V lookup: CDR1 SNHLY, CDR2 FYNNEI. The CDR3 consists of 11 residues. CDR3 sequence (DNA): TGTGCCAGCGGGGCAGGGGGCGGGCAGTACGTC. It is translated as CASGAGGGQYV.

V usage is TRBV7-6 and J usage is TRBJ2-7, with D hard to call. The germline CDR1 and CDR2 sequences are SGHVS and FNYEAQ. V was shortened by 9 bases and J by 9 bases, with 18 bases between the two germline ends. This CDR3 is built from 12 residues. The CDR3 nucleotides are TGTGCCAGTGCGGACGGCTCGGTCGGGCAGTACTTC. Amino acids: CASADGSVGQYF.

This clonotype has just a few counts. V and J are TRBV4-1 and TRBJ1-1; the D is unclear. CDR3 length: 18 residues. Trimming removed 1 base from V and 4 bases from J, with 22 bases in between. From germline, CDR1 is MGHRA and CDR2 YSYEKL. CDR3 sequence reads: CASSQGGKRRDLGTEAFF. The CDR3 DNA reads TGCGCCAGCAGCCAAGGGGGAAAGCGGAGAGATTTGGGCACTGAAGCTTTCTTT.

This clonotype was found once. CDR3 sequence reads: CASSFILAGGTDTQYF. CDR3 nucleotide sequence: TGTGCCAGCAGTTTCATCCTAGCGGGGGGAACAGATACGCAGTATTTT. The J gene is TRBJ2-3, the V gene TRBV12-3 or TRBV12-4, with 11 bases lining up with TRBD2. Trimming at V came to 3 bases and at J to 3 bases, leaving 5 bases not matched to a gene. This CDR3 comprises 16 residues.

This clonotype was found a few times. V gene TRBV19 combines with J gene TRBJ1-1; no reliable D call. V lost 7 bases, J lost 3 bases, and 18 bases lay in between. This CDR3 comprises 15 residues. CDR1 is LNHDA, CDR2 SQIVND, per germline (reference sequence). CDR3 in amino acids: CASTLTFRIDTEAFF. CDR3 in DNA: TGTGCCAGTACCCTGACATTCAGGATTGACACTGAAGCTTTCTTT.

Turning to this clonotype: A read error may account for a junction end that differs from germline. This chain connects TRBV6-1 to TRBJ1-6; 8 bases fit TRBD1. This CDR3 comprises 15 residues. Germline V CDR1 and CDR2: MNHNS, SASEGT. CDR3 nucleotide sequence: TGTGCCAGCAGTGAAGGACAGGGGTATATTTCACCCCTCCACTTT. This gives the protein CASSEGQGYISPLHF.

The table lists this clonotype with a few counts. V usage is TRBV4-1 and J usage is TRBJ1-2; maybe TRBD1 (6 bases). The CDR3 has 15 residues. Trimming removed 1 base from V and 3 bases from J, with 12 bases in between. Germline values: CDR1 MGHRA, CDR2 YSYEKL. The CDR3 nucleotides are TGCGCCAGCAGCCAAGGGGCAGGGGCTGACTATGGCTACACCTTC. Its translation: CASSQGAGADYGYTF.

This clonotype was recorded a few times. V and J are TRBV11-3 and TRBJ1-1; possibly TRBD1 for D (5 bases). The length of the CDR3 is 18 residues. Germline loops: CDR1 SGHNT, CDR2 YENEEA. The ends were cut back, 4 bases at V and 0 bases at J, with 21 bases in the middle. The CDR3 protein is CASSSAGGREVMNTEAFF. CDR3 DNA sequence: TGTGCCAGCAGCTCGGCCGGCGGCAGGGAAGTGATGAACACTGAAGCTTTCTTT.

The chain combines TRBV27 with TRBJ2-2; TRBD1 might be the D (6 bases). The CDR3 is made up of 15 amino acids. CDR1 is MNHEY and CDR2 is SMNVEV in the germline V gene (reference sequence). Deletions cut 5 bases from V and 1 base from J, with 11 bases between. The CDR3 spells CASSQKTGNTGELFF. CDR3 coding DNA: TGTGCCAGCAGTCAAAAGACAGGGAACACCGGGGAGCTGTTTTTT.

The chain carries TRBV2 and TRBJ1-1; D is possibly TRBD1 (6 bases). With 3 bases removed from V and 6 bases from J, the gap between germline ends came to 11 bases. The germline V gene encodes CDR1 SNHLY and CDR2 FYNNEI. This CDR3 spans 13 amino acids. The CDR3 is CASSEGARAEAFF. The DNA of the CDR3 is TGTGCCAGCAGTGAGGGGGCTCGCGCTGAAGCTTTCTTT.

For the CDR3, the DNA is TGCAGTGCAACACCTACGGACAGCTATAGCAATCAGCCCCAGCATTTT. Its protein is CSATPTDSYSNQPQHF. The J gene is TRBJ1-5, the V gene TRBV20-1; a possible D gene is TRBD1 (6 bases). Germline V lookup: CDR1 DFQATT, CDR2 SNEGSKA (reference sequence). Trimming took 6 bases from V and 0 from J, leaving 18 bases between them. The CDR3 is 16 residues long.

This clonotype was recorded a few times. The chain uses TRBV12-3 or TRBV12-4 and TRBJ2-7, with TRBD1 as a possible D gene (6 bases). The CDR3 is made up of 15 amino acids. V lost 1 base, J lost 3 bases, and 13 bases lay in between. CDR3 amino acids: CASSLVQGVIYEQYF. CDR3 DNA: TGTGCCAGCAGTTTAGTACAGGGTGTTATCTACGAGCAGTACTTC.

CDR3 loop: CASSLFSTGEDTQYF. The CDR3 region has the DNA TGTGCCAGCAGCTTGTTTTCTACCGGAGAGGATACGCAGTATTTT. This sequence joins TRBV5-4 and TRBJ2-3; D not certain. Germline CDR1 reads SGHNT; CDR2 reads YYREEE (reference sequence). The CDR3 totals 15 residues. The V end lost 1 base, the J end lost 6 bases, and 15 bases lay between the germline ends.

The chain joins TRBV20-1 to TRBJ1-5, with 9 bases fitting TRBD1. The CDR3 is 14 amino acids. The germline gives CDR1 DFQATT, CDR2 SNEGSKA (reference sequence). The junction had 7 bases not matched to a gene; V was cut back by 4 bases and J by 6 bases. This CDR3 reads CSATRTGAGQPQHF. The CDR3 DNA sequence: TGCAGTGCTACCCGGACAGGGGCAGGTCAGCCCCAGCATTTT.

The V and J genes are TRBV10-3 and TRBJ2-5, with D uncertain. The germline gives CDR1 ENHRY, CDR2 SYGVKD. Trimming stripped 11 bases from V and 0 bases from J, with 7 bases between. CDR3 length: 11 amino acids. In DNA, the CDR3 is TGTGCCTCAGGACACCAAGAGACCCAGTACTTC. It codes for CASGHQETQYF.

This chain uses TRBV6-2 or TRBV6-3 with TRBJ2-1; D may be TRBD2 (6 bases). Trimming took off 4 bases at V and 4 bases at J, with 8 bases between the two ends. CDR1 and CDR2 from the germline V gene are MNHEY and SVGEGT. CDR3 length: 13 amino acids. This CDR3 is CASSWGVYNEQFF. The CDR3, as DNA: TGTGCCAGCAGTTGGGGGGTTTACAATGAGCAGTTCTTC.

V gene TRBV29-1 combines with J gene TRBJ2-2; the D gene is possibly TRBD2 (6 bases). CDR1 is SQVTM and CDR2 is ANQGSEA in the germline V gene. The V gene lost 4 bases and the J gene lost 0 bases, with 12 bases spanning the gap. The CDR3 sequence is 15 residues long. CDR3 nucleotides: TGCAGCGTTGTAGGCGGGGTACCGAACACCGGGGAGCTGTTTTTT. As protein: CSVVGGVPNTGELFF.

This clonotype was observed many times. This chain uses TRBV7-9 with TRBJ2-7; D is perhaps TRBD1 or TRBD2 (6 bases each). The CDR3 extends over 12 amino acids. Trimming left V 5 bases short and J 5 bases short, with 10 bases between. The germline V gene encodes CDR1 SEHNR and CDR2 FQNEAQ (reference sequence). The CDR3 is CASSPGGDEQYF. CDR3 coding DNA: TGTGCCAGCAGCCCCGGGGGCGACGAGCAGTACTTC.

This chain links TRBV7-9 with TRBJ2-5; D is possibly TRBD1 or TRBD2 (5 bases each). This CDR3 region has 12 residues. Germline V gene sequence: CDR1 SEHNR, CDR2 FQNEAQ (reference sequence). Trimming removed 7 bases from V and 5 bases from J, with 11 bases in between. The CDR3 bases are TGTGCCAGCAACGAGGGGATGGAGACCCAGTACTTC. Its translation: CASNEGMETQYF.

The rearrangement joins TRBV4-3 to TRBJ1-3; no definite D call. Trimming left V 0 bases short and J 3 bases short, with 15 bases between. The CDR3 is 17 amino acids. The germline CDR1 and CDR2 sequences are LGHNA and YSLEER. The CDR3 DNA follows: TGCGCCAGCAGCCAAGAGATAAGAATGGGGATTGGAAACACCATATATTTT. Residues: CASSQEIRMGIGNTIYF.

The chain uses TRBV3-1 and TRBJ2-1, with TRBD1 identical over 9 bases. CDR1 and CDR2 from the germline V gene are LGHDT and YNNKEL (reference sequence). The CDR3 extends over 15 amino acids. V lost 3 bases to trimming and J lost 6 bases; unmatched junction nucleotides: 6. CDR3 residues: CASSHQQGAGNEQFF. The CDR3 coding sequence is TGTGCCAGCAGCCACCAACAGGGGGCGGGCAATGAGCAGTTCTTC.

J is TRBJ2-1 and V is TRBV2; 15 bases align to TRBD2. With 1 base clipped from V and 7 bases from J, the junction kept 11 bases outside the gene matches. Germline CDR1 SNHLY, CDR2 FYNNEI. CDR3 size: 19 residues. The CDR3 region has the DNA TGTGCCAGCAGTGAAGGAGGACTAGCGGGGGGGCCAATTTCGAATGAGCAGTTCTTC. Translating gives CASSEGGLAGGPISNEQFF.

This clonotype was observed a few times. V is TRBV11-2 and J is TRBJ2-5, with TRBD2 matching 8 bases. V shed 1 base, J shed 5 bases, and the junction held 6 bases outside the gene matches. The V gene's germline CDR1 is SGHAT and CDR2 FQNNGV. This CDR3 is 15 amino acids long. CDR3 coding DNA: TGTGCCAGCAGCTTAGGGGCGGGGGGCCGGGAGACCCAGTACTTC. Its translation: CASSLGAGGRETQYF. The whole variable domain, remainder taken from reference TRBV11-2 and TRBJ2-5, is EAGVAQSPRYKIIEKRQSVAFWCNPISGHATLYWYQQILGQGPKLLIQFQNNGVVDDSQLPKDRFSAERLKGVDSTLKIQPAKLEDSAVYLCASSLGAGGRETQYFGPGTRLLVL.

This chain links TRBV6-6 with TRBJ2-1; D is perhaps TRBD2 (5 bases). Looked up from germline, CDR1 is MNHNY and CDR2 is SVGAGI (reference sequence). The CDR3 runs 13 residues. Trimming took 5 bases from V and 4 from J, leaving 9 bases between them. The CDR3, as DNA: TGTGCCAGCAGTCCGGGGAAATACAATGAGCAGTTCTTC. Protein sequence: CASSPGKYNEQFF.

This clonotype was seen at least ten times. Here the CDR3 DNA reads TGTGCCAGCAGCTTAGTGGACAGCTCCTACGAGCAGTACTTC. Translated: CASSLVDSSYEQYF. This chain links TRBV7-9 with TRBJ2-7; weak D call: TRBD1 (6 bases). The germline CDR1 and CDR2 sequences are SEHNR and FQNEAQ (reference sequence). The CDR3 loop spans 14 amino acids. Trimming pared 1 base from V and 0 bases from J, leaving 7 bases between.